Listed below are T cell receptor beta chains from one sample, sequenced in a study of OX40 agonist ivuxolimab in advanced cancers. Generated by immunoSEQ multiplex PCR, the TCRdb table keeps only in-frame clones and is missing some. Among 75,000 to 100,000 clones listed, 70% to 90% were seen once. Sequenced here: CD4+ or CD8+ T cells sorted from blood, sampled in a trial of the OX40 agonist ivuxolimab. The source of these receptors is an adult with an advanced solid tumor such as melanoma, head and neck, liver or kidney cancer. Each CDR3 is given with its conserved first and last residue. Fields, in order: V gene, J gene, D gene, clone size, CDR3 DNA, CDR3 protein. The D gene is left open where the match is weak. Size tells how often a clone was seen (once, few, many) or the class of an expanded clone, and some rows leave it out.

V gene: TRBV9
J gene: TRBJ2-3
D gene: TRBD1
clone size: once
CDR3 DNA: TGTGCCAGCACCAAAACCGGGACAGGTAGCACAGATACGCAGTATTTT
CDR3 protein: CASTKTGTGSTDTQYF

V gene: TRBV7-6
J gene: TRBJ1-5
D gene: NA
clone size: once
CDR3 DNA: TGTGCCAGCAGCTTAGGTCCAGGGAAGGATCAGCCCCAGCATTTT
CDR3 protein: CASSLGPGKDQPQHF

V gene: TRBV11-3
J gene: TRBJ1-1
D gene: NA
clone size: few
CDR3 DNA: TGTGCCAGCAGCTTAGGGAGGAACACTGAAGCTTTCTTT
CDR3 protein: CASSLGRNTEAFF

V gene: TRBV6-5
J gene: TRBJ1-6
D gene: NA
clone size: few
CDR3 DNA: TGTGCCAGCAGTTACTCGATTGCCCATAATTCACCCCTCCACTTT
CDR3 protein: CASSYSIAHNSPLHF

V gene: TRBV6-1
J gene: TRBJ2-3
D gene: NA
clone size: NA
CDR3 DNA: TGTGCCAGCAGTGAAGTGGCAGGGAGTGATACGCAGTATTTT
CDR3 protein: CASSEVAGSDTQYF

V gene: TRBV5-6
J gene: TRBJ1-1
D gene: TRBD1
clone size: NA
CDR3 DNA: TGTGCCAGCAGCTCTGACAGGGGGCGCGCCACTGAAGCTTTCTTT
CDR3 protein: CASSSDRGRATEAFF

V gene: TRBV29-1
J gene: TRBJ2-5
D gene: TRBD2
clone size: NA
CDR3 DNA: TGCAGCTCTAGCCGCGGGGGAGAAGAGACCCAGTACTTC
CDR3 protein: CSSSRGGEETQYF

V gene: TRBV6-5
J gene: TRBJ2-3
D gene: TRBD1
clone size: NA
CDR3 DNA: TGTGCCAGCAGTCAGACAGGGGTGGAAGATACGCAGTATTTT
CDR3 protein: CASSQTGVEDTQYF

V gene: TRBV5-5
J gene: TRBJ2-7
D gene: TRBD1
clone size: NA
CDR3 DNA: TGTGCCAGCAGCGGACAGGGAGGCGAGCAGTACTTC
CDR3 protein: CASSGQGGEQYF

V gene: TRBV7-9
J gene: TRBJ1-5
D gene: NA
clone size: NA
CDR3 DNA: TGTGCCAGCAGCTTGGGGGGTTATAGCAATCAGCCCCAGCATTTT
CDR3 protein: CASSLGGYSNQPQHF

V gene: TRBV5-4
J gene: TRBJ1-1
D gene: NA
clone size: NA
CDR3 DNA: TGTGCCAGCAGCTACGGGGGACAGAACACTGAAGCTTTCTTT
CDR3 protein: CASSYGGQNTEAFF

V gene: TRBV6-6
J gene: TRBJ1-2
D gene: NA
clone size: once
CDR3 DNA: TGTGCCAGCAGTTACATCGGTGGCTACACCTTC
CDR3 protein: CASSYIGGYTF

V gene: TRBV28
J gene: TRBJ1-1
D gene: TRBD1
clone size: NA
CDR3 DNA: TGTGCCAGCAGTTTATGGGGACAGCGAGCTTTCTTT
CDR3 protein: CASSLWGQRAFF

V gene: TRBV18
J gene: TRBJ2-7
D gene: TRBD1
clone size: NA
CDR3 DNA: TGTGCCAGCTCTGAAGGACAGGGGAGGATCGAGCAGTACTTC
CDR3 protein: CASSEGQGRIEQYF

V gene: TRBV7-2
J gene: TRBJ2-7
D gene: TRBD1
clone size: NA
CDR3 DNA: TGTGCCAGCAGCCCACAGGGGGGATCATCCTACGAGCAGTACTTC
CDR3 protein: CASSPQGGSSYEQYF

V gene: TRBV25-1
J gene: TRBJ1-2
D gene: NA
clone size: NA
CDR3 DNA: TGTGCCAGCAGTGAAATGGCAGGGTATGGCTACACCTTC
CDR3 protein: CASSEMAGYGYTF

V gene: TRBV11-1
J gene: TRBJ2-7
D gene: NA
clone size: NA
CDR3 DNA: TGTGCCAGCAGCTTAGGGGGGATTAGCTCCTACGAGCAGTACTTC
CDR3 protein: CASSLGGISSYEQYF

V gene: TRBV10-2
J gene: TRBJ2-5
D gene: NA
clone size: NA
CDR3 DNA: TGCGCCAGCAGTGAGTTTGGGCGGGGAGGAGAGACCCAGTACTTC
CDR3 protein: CASSEFGRGGETQYF

V gene: TRBV6-1
J gene: TRBJ2-5
D gene: NA
clone size: NA
CDR3 DNA: TGTGCCAGCAGTGAAGCGCCGAAGCATGAGTACTTC
CDR3 protein: CASSEAPKHEYF

V gene: TRBV6-1
J gene: TRBJ2-6
D gene: NA
clone size: once
CDR3 DNA: TGTGCCAGCAGCAGGGCTGGGGCCAACGTCCTGACTTTC
CDR3 protein: CASSRAGANVLTF

V gene: TRBV7-8
J gene: TRBJ2-5
D gene: NA
clone size: NA
CDR3 DNA: TGTGCCAGCAGCTTCAATAGGGCAAGGGAGACCCAGTACTTC
CDR3 protein: CASSFNRARETQYF

V gene: TRBV7-2
J gene: TRBJ1-1
D gene: NA
clone size: NA
CDR3 DNA: TGTGCCAGCAGCCCAACAGCAAACACTGAAGCTTTCTTT
CDR3 protein: CASSPTANTEAFF

V gene: TRBV5-1
J gene: TRBJ1-1
D gene: NA
clone size: NA
CDR3 DNA: TGCGCCAGCAGCTTGGACAGGACCAACACTGAAGCTTTCTTT
CDR3 protein: CASSLDRTNTEAFF

V gene: TRBV29-1
J gene: TRBJ2-5
D gene: NA
clone size: NA
CDR3 DNA: TGCAGCGTTTCTATGGTCGACGCCCAGTACTTC
CDR3 protein: CSVSMVDAQYF

V gene: TRBV6-1
J gene: TRBJ1-4
D gene: TRBD1
clone size: NA
CDR3 DNA: TGTGCCAGCACGACAGGGGCGGTAGAAAAACTGTTTTTT
CDR3 protein: CASTTGAVEKLFF

V gene: TRBV6-5
J gene: TRBJ1-2
D gene: TRBD1
clone size: NA
CDR3 DNA: TGTGCCAGCAGTTCGTTAAGGACAGGGGGCGGCTATGGCTACACCTTC
CDR3 protein: CASSSLRTGGGYGYTF

V gene: TRBV7-2
J gene: TRBJ2-4
D gene: TRBD1
clone size: NA
CDR3 DNA: TGTGCCAGCAGGAAACTACAGGGGACCAAAAACATTCAGTACTTC
CDR3 protein: CASRKLQGTKNIQYF

V gene: TRBV4-2
J gene: TRBJ2-1
D gene: TRBD2
clone size: few
CDR3 DNA: TGTGCCAGCAGCCAAGGGCTTCGCGGGGGCTCCTACAATGAGCAGTTCTTC
CDR3 protein: CASSQGLRGGSYNEQFF

V gene: TRBV5-1
J gene: TRBJ2-7
D gene: NA
clone size: NA
CDR3 DNA: TGCGCCAGCAAGCTTGGGCCCTACGTTGAGCAGTACTTC
CDR3 protein: CASKLGPYVEQYF

V gene: TRBV6-6
J gene: TRBJ2-2
D gene: NA
clone size: NA
CDR3 DNA: TGTGCCAGCAGTCTCGGACAGAACACCGGGGAGCTGTTTTTT
CDR3 protein: CASSLGQNTGELFF

V gene: TRBV5-4
J gene: TRBJ2-3
D gene: TRBD2
clone size: NA
CDR3 DNA: TGTGCCTTCAGGGGACTAGCTCGCGATACGCAGTATTTT
CDR3 protein: CAFRGLARDTQYF

V gene: TRBV11-2
J gene: TRBJ2-2
D gene: NA
clone size: NA
CDR3 DNA: TGTGCCAGCAGCTTAGATCTCACCGGGGAGCTGTTTTTT
CDR3 protein: CASSLDLTGELFF

V gene: TRBV30
J gene: TRBJ2-3
D gene: TRBD2
clone size: once
CDR3 DNA: TGTGCCTGGAGTCGTGGACAGCTAGCGGGAGGATTAACAGATACGCAGTATTTT
CDR3 protein: CAWSRGQLAGGLTDTQYF

V gene: TRBV19
J gene: TRBJ1-3
D gene: NA
clone size: once
CDR3 DNA: TGTGCCAGTGGACAGAGCTCTGGAAACACCATATATTTT
CDR3 protein: CASGQSSGNTIYF

V gene: TRBV7-3
J gene: TRBJ2-1
D gene: NA
clone size: NA
CDR3 DNA: TGTGCCAGCAGCTTAAGGCAGTACAATGAGCAGTTCTTC
CDR3 protein: CASSLRQYNEQFF